This entry concerns a single T cell receptor (beta chain). Deep-level running was used for the assay. Assay: immunoSEQ multiplex PCR; the TCRdb copy retains only in-frame clones and omits some. The sample has about 2.1 million clones; about 93% are singletons. The naive CD8 fraction comprised CD45RO-negative cells positively selected for CCR7 and excluded terminally differentiated effector memory CD45RA+ cells. The entry originates in a study of shared clonotypes between healthy human individuals. CDR1 is MDHEN, CDR2 SYDVKM, per germline. The CDR3 sequence is 19 residues long. The V and J ends lost 3 bases and 4 bases, in that order; junction bases with no gene match: 13.

This chain uses TRBV28 with TRBJ2-1, with 12 bases that match TRBD2. The sequencing sample was made of naive CD8+ T cells from PBMCs. This clonotype originated in a man between 18 and 35 years old in good health. Some clones in this sample may be carry-over from other donors' samples. As DNA, the CDR3 is TGTGCCAGCAGTTTCCGAACCATTAGACTAGCGGGAGTGTACAATGAGCAGTTCTTC. Its protein product is CASSFRTIRLAGVYNEQFF. The full variable domain, in which reference TRBV28 and TRBJ2-1 provide the parts outside the CDR3, is DVKVTQSSRYLVKRTGEKVFLECVQDMDHENMFWYRQDPGLGLRLIYFSYDVKMKEKGDIPEGYSVSREKKERFSLILESASTNQTSMYLCASSFRTIRLAGVYNEQFFGPGTRLTVL.